What follows are 18 T cell receptor beta chains derived from one specimen sequenced in a study of T cells in Graves' hyperthyroidism and ophthalmopathy. Amplification of TCR beta CDR3 regions used RNA as the template. HTBI primers were used for first-round RT-PCR of the TCR CDR3. In TCRdb, the multiplex PCR reads were re-called with MiXCR into one record per CDR3 protein. The table records about 290,000 distinct CDR3 sequences, 13% of them present only once. The specimen was blood. These receptors were taken from a woman in her 30s with Graves' hyperthyroidism that later progressed to Graves' ophthalmopathy.

This clonotype occurred many times. This chain connects TRBV12-3 or TRBV12-4 to TRBJ2-5; 9 bases are a match to TRBD2. V trimming: 6 bases; J trimming: 4 bases; junction bases outside the gene matches: 9. The CDR3 runs to 15 residues. The CDR3 nucleotides read TGTGCCAGCAGATCTAGCGGGGCGAAGGGAGAGACCCAGTACTTC. Translated, it gives CASRSSGAKGETQYF.

There are many counts of this clonotype. V gene TRBV5-4 combines with J gene TRBJ2-7, with 7 positions matching TRBD2. The CDR3 consists of 15 residues. The germline CDR1 and CDR2 sequences are SGHNT and YYREEE (reference sequence). V lost 0 bases, J lost 2 bases, and 5 bases stayed unmatched. This chain's CDR3 is CASSLVGEGPYEQYF. The CDR3 coding sequence is TGTGCCAGCAGCTTGGTAGGGGAGGGACCCTACGAGCAGTACTTC.

This clonotype came up many times. The CDR3 DNA reads TGTGCCAGCAGTTTATTCCCCGGGGAGCTGTTTTTT. This codes for CASSLFPGELFF. The rearrangement links TRBV12-3 or TRBV12-4 to TRBJ2-2; D is uncertain. This CDR3 is 12 amino acids long. V gave up 2 bases and J gave up 6 bases, with 4 bases separating them.

This clonotype was observed many times. The gene calls are TRBV5-5 and TRBJ2-3; D is tentatively TRBD1 or TRBD2 (5 bases each). CDR3 length: 14 residues. The V gene's germline CDR1 is SGHKS and CDR2 YYEKEE (reference sequence). The V end lost 4 bases, the J end lost 4 bases, and 13 bases lay between the germline ends. CDR3 residues: CASSLGTDSDTQYF. In nucleotides, the CDR3 is TGTGCCAGCAGCCTCGGGACCGACTCAGATACGCAGTATTTT.

This clonotype has at least ten counts. The chain couples TRBV12-3 or TRBV12-4 to TRBJ2-1, with D unresolved. V was clipped by 1 base and J by 7 bases, with 8 bases between them. The CDR3 has 13 amino acids. DNA for the CDR3: TGTGCCAGCAGTTTAGTTTCCAGGAATGAGCAGTTCTTC. Translation: CASSLVSRNEQFF.

This clonotype occurred many times. The chain links TRBV11-2 to TRBJ1-2; the match to TRBD1 covers 7 bases. Losses at the gene ends were 0 bases for V and 7 bases for J; bases not matched to a gene: 11. CDR1 is SGHAT, CDR2 FQNNGV, per germline. CDR3 length equals 16 residues. The chain's CDR3 is CASSLEIRGGSIGYTF. CDR3 sequence (DNA): TGTGCCAGCAGCTTAGAGATCAGGGGGGGTTCTATTGGCTACACCTTC.

This clonotype came up many times. The J gene is TRBJ1-1, the V gene TRBV18; D may be TRBD1 (5 bases). Germline V gene sequence: CDR1 KGHSH, CDR2 LQKENI. The CDR3 covers 13 residues. Between the trimmed V and J ends, which lost 2 bases and 11 bases, there was a span of 15 bases. The CDR3 protein is CASSPGGDIGAFF. In DNA form, the CDR3 reads TGTGCCAGCTCACCAGGGGGAGACATTGGGGCTTTCTTT.

This clonotype was counted many times. The genes are TRBV12-3 or TRBV12-4 and TRBJ2-7, with 9 bases lining up with TRBD1. Trimming took 3 bases from V and 6 from J; bases not matched to a gene: 6. This CDR3 region has 14 residues. CDR3 loop: CASSLRLDRGEQYF. For the CDR3, the DNA is TGTGCCAGCAGTTTGAGGTTGGACAGGGGCGAGCAGTACTTC.

This clonotype was detected only a few times. A read error may account for a junction end that differs from germline. The J gene is TRBJ2-1, the V gene TRBV11-2; weak D call: TRBD2 (6 bases). CDR1 is SGHAT and CDR2 is FQNNGV in the germline V gene. The CDR3 is 16 residues long. For the CDR3, the DNA is TGTGCCAGCAGCCTAGACCCGGGACTCCCCCCCAATGAGCAGTTCTTC. This encodes CASSLDPGLPPNEQFF.

At least ten counts were recorded for this clonotype. The gene calls are TRBV6-2 or TRBV6-3 and TRBJ2-1; TRBD2 aligns across 7 bases. This CDR3 has 14 amino acids. V trimming: 6 bases; J trimming: 5 bases; junction bases outside the gene matches: 7. Germline CDR1 reads MNHEY; CDR2 reads SVGEGT. The CDR3 sequence is CASSRGVGNNEQFF. The CDR3 coding sequence is TGTGCCAGCAGCCGGGGGGTTGGGAACAATGAGCAGTTCTTC.

This clonotype was seen many times. This chain joins TRBV27 and TRBJ2-2; 12 bases fit TRBD1. CDR1 MNHEY and CDR2 SMNVEV come from the germline V gene (reference sequence). The CDR3 consists of 17 residues. Trimming took 8 bases from V and 7 from J; bases not matched to a gene: 14. CDR3 coding DNA: TGTGCCAGCGGGACAGGGGGCGCGGCGGGAGAGCACGGGGAGCTGTTTTTT. Translation: CASGTGGAAGEHGELFF.

The rearrangement joins TRBV5-6 to TRBJ2-5; D might be TRBD2 (5 bases). The germline V gene encodes CDR1 SGHDT and CDR2 YYEEEE. The CDR3 has 12 amino acids. V was clipped by 5 bases and J by 5 bases, with 10 bases between them. The CDR3 bases are TGTGCCAGCAGGCGGGTAGGCGAGACCCAGTACTTC. It encodes CASRRVGETQYF.

This clonotype was observed at least ten times. V and J are TRBV12-3 or TRBV12-4 and TRBJ1-5; tentative D call: TRBD1 (5 bases). This CDR3 is 15 amino acids long. Trimming cost V 5 bases and J 4 bases, with 15 bases left between them. The CDR3 nucleotides are TGTGCCAGCAGTACCCGGGGGGTAGGGAATCAGCCCCAGCATTTT. Amino acid sequence: CASSTRGVGNQPQHF.

Ten or more counts support this clonotype. The chain carries TRBV28 and TRBJ1-6; D is perhaps TRBD1 (6 bases). Trimming pared 8 bases from V and 6 bases from J, leaving 17 bases between. The CDR3 totals 15 residues. The germline V gene encodes CDR1 MDHEN and CDR2 SYDVKM. CDR3 loop: CASGEDSGVNSPLHF. CDR3 nucleotides: TGTGCCAGCGGAGAGGACAGTGGAGTTAATTCACCCCTCCACTTT.

The rearrangement uses TRBV19 and TRBJ1-1; D ambiguous. The germline gives CDR1 LNHDA, CDR2 SQIVND (reference sequence). Trimming shortened V by 6 bases and J by 4 bases, and 15 bases separated the two germline ends. The CDR3 is made up of 14 amino acids. Here the CDR3 DNA reads TGTGCCAGTAGCGTGACATCCTGGGGCACTGAAGCTTTCTTT. Residues: CASSVTSWGTEAFF.

The sample holds many counts of this clonotype. V gene TRBV27 combines with J gene TRBJ2-7; 7 bases match TRBD1. The CDR3 extends over 14 amino acids. The V segment lost 5 bases and the J segment 3 bases; nucleotides outside the gene matches: 7. Germline assignment: CDR1 MNHEY and CDR2 SMNVEV (reference sequence). The CDR3 protein is CASSDRVWGYEQYF. In DNA form, the CDR3 reads TGTGCCAGCAGTGACAGGGTGTGGGGCTACGAGCAGTACTTC.

V usage is TRBV19 and J usage is TRBJ1-5; tentative D call: TRBD1 (6 bases). Between the trimmed V and J ends, which lost 2 bases and 1 base, there was a span of 12 bases. Germline values: CDR1 LNHDA, CDR2 SQIVND (reference sequence). The CDR3 loop spans 16 amino acids. The CDR3 protein is CASSIWGRESNQPQHF. The CDR3 nucleotides are TGTGCCAGTAGTATATGGGGGCGGGAAAGCAATCAGCCCCAGCATTTT. The entire variable domain, with the rest obtained from reference TRBV19 and TRBJ1-5, is as follows: DGGITQSPKYLFRKEGQNVTLSCEQNLNHDAMYWYRQDPGQGLRLIYYSQIVNDFQKGDIAEGYSVSREKKESFPLTVTSAQKNPTAFYLCASSIWGRESNQPQHFGDGTRLSIL.

This clonotype has ten or more counts. The chain uses TRBV7-9 and TRBJ2-7; either TRBD1 or TRBD2 may fit D (5 bases each). CDR3 size: 14 residues. Trimming removed 6 bases from V and 2 bases from J, with 14 bases in between. Germline CDR1 and CDR2: SEHNR and FQNEAQ (reference sequence). This CDR3 is CASSPRDGTYEQYF. The CDR3 region has the DNA TGTGCCAGCAGTCCCCGGGACGGAACCTACGAGCAGTACTTC.